This TCR beta chain originates from a study of fetal regulatory T cell absence and autoimmunity (dated by TCRdb to 2016 to 2017). As for the study more broadly: Autoimmunity of the exocrine pancreas was seen in the IPEX patients even though clinical diabetes was absent.

The DNeasy Blood and Tissue Kit was used to extract roughly 2-3.4 ug of genomic DNA from umbilical cord blood or frozen pancreas. General study outcomes and caveats: The oligoclonal enrichment was interpreted as support for antigen-driven autoimmunity occurring in the pancreas before birth in IPEX syndrome. TRB gene family usage was found to be broadly similar between cord blood and pancreas and to resemble published neonatal and adult repertoires. Significant oligoclonal enrichment of the TCR compartment was observed in pancreas versus cord blood, with some top clones enriched more than 85-fold.

On the immunoSEQ human TCRbeta survey platform, a two-step multiplex PCR amplified and barcoded the TCRbeta CDR3 regions. Libraries were sequenced on Illumina instruments, with IgH sequenced in parallel from the same samples. The paper's data handling went like this. To remove PCR and sequencing errors, raw reads were filtered against the IMGT V, D, J definitions and then binned using a nearest-neighbor algorithm. A clone was defined as an identical nucleotide sequence, and differential abundance between tissues was tested with a Fisher exact test for each clone using a pFDR threshold of p<0.01. Clones whose frequencies were too low for statistical inference were excluded by a minimum inclusion filter of 10 in either sample. The immunoSEQ Analyzer was used for pairwise clonal comparisons, and IMGT tools were used to assess gene family usage. TCRdb mirrors the immuneACCESS table, restricted to in-frame sequences. Some clones are absent from its copies; in checked studies, under half trace to an unresolved V gene, and the reason for the others is unknown. D and trimming were read from the DNA, whereas the V and J calls and clone size are those reported in that table. The sample table shows around 45,000 clones, and 70% to 85% are seen once. The ten largest make up 0.35% to 0.5% of the sample.

V is reduced by 2 bases and J by 8 bases, leaving a spacing of 21 bases between them. Including the terminal cysteine and phenylalanine, the CDR3 comprises 16 residues. Only the CDR3 DNA stays, 48 bases, in frame from base 1. CDR1 and CDR2 (MGHRA, YSYEKL) derive from the germline V gene. Note on this clone: Its antigen is not yet known. Base qualities are missing; no much larger clone stands one base away.

The V and J segments used are TRBV4-1 and TRBJ1-2, with TRBD1 tentatively as D gene (6 bases match). The clonotype comes from a newborn boy with IPEX syndrome. The sample taken for sequencing was cord blood. This receptor carries the CDR3 CASSQTPLTGPLGYTF. In nucleotides, the sequence is TGCGCCAGCAGCCAAACCCCCCTGACAGGTCCTCTAGGCTACACCTTC.